This TCR beta chain was retrieved from a study of vaccination and CD4 T cells after COVID-19. The sample's treatment: approximately 9-day PBMC culture with coronavirus spike peptide pools or control peptides (ViraFEST assay). Before TCRs were sequenced, ViraFEST expanded antigen-specific T cells with peptide pools. Germline assignment: CDR1 SEHNR and CDR2 FQNEAQ (reference sequence). This CDR3 has 20 residues. Trimming took 1 base from V and 2 from J; bases not matched to a gene: 15. On this clonotype: The antigen is undetermined.

Cultured CD4+ T cell DNA was sequenced using the Oncomine TCR Beta short-read assay. TCRdb reprocessed the PCR reads via MiXCR and lists one record per CDR3 protein. The table lists some 23,000 distinct CDR3 sequences, around 45% of them singletons. The TCR sequence derives from a human donor who received a COVID-19 vaccine. V is TRBV7-9 and J is TRBJ1-4; TRBD1 matches 8 bases. The source was CD4+ T cells from blood, cultured in vitro, collected before SARS-CoV-2 vaccination. In nucleotides, the CDR3 is TGTGCCAGCAGCTTAGAGGCCCAATTCACAGGGGGGGTTACTAATGAAAAACTGTTTTTT. Translation gives CASSLEAQFTGGVTNEKLFF.